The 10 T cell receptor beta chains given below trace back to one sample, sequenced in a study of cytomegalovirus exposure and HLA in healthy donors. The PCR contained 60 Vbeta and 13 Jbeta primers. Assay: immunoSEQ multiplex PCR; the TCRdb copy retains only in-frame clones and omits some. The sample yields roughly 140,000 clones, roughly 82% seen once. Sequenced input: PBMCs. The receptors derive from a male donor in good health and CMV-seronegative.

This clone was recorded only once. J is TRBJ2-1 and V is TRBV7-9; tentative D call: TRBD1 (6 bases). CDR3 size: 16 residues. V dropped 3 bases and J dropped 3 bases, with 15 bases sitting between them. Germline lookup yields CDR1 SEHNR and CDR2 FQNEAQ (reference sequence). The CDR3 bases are TGTGCCAGCAGCTTTGATGTCTGGACAGACTACAATGAGCAGTTCTTC. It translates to CASSFDVWTDYNEQFF. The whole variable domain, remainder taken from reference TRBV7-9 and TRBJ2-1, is DTGVSQNPRHKITKRGQNVTFRCDPISEHNRLYWYRQTLGQGPEFLTYFQNEAQLEKSRLLSDRFSAERPKGSFSTLEIQRTEQGDSAMYLCASSFDVWTDYNEQFFGPGTRLTVL.

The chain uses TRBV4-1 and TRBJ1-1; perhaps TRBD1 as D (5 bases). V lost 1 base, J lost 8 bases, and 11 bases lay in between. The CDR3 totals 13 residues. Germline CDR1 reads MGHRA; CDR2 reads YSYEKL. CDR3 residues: CASSQVGRQEAFF. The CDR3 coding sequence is TGCGCCAGCAGCCAAGTCGGGAGACAGGAAGCTTTCTTT.

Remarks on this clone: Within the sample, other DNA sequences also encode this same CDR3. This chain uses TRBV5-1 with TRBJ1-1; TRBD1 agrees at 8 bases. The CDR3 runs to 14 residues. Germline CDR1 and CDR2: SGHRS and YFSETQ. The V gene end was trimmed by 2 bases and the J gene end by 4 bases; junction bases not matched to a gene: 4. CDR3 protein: CASSLGQGVTEAFF. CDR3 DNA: TGCGCCAGCAGCTTAGGACAGGGAGTCACTGAAGCTTTCTTT.

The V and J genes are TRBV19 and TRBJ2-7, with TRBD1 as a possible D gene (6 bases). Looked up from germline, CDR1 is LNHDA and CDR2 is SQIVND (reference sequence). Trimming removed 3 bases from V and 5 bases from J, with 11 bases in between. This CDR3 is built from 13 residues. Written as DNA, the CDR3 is TGTGCCAGTAGTATCGGTAGGGGGAACGAGCAGTACTTC. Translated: CASSIGRGNEQYF.

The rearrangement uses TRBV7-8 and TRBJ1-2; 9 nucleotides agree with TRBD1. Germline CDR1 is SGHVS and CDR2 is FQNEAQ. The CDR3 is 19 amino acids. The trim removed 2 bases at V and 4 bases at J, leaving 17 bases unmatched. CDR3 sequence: CASSLPGTGNLGLGYGYTF. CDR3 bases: TGTGCCAGCAGCTTACCCGGGACAGGGAACCTGGGTTTGGGCTATGGCTACACCTTC.

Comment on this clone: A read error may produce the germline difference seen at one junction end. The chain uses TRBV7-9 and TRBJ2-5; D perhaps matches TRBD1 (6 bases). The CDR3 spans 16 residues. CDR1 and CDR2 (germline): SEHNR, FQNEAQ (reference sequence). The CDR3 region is CSSSVNRWGPTETQYF. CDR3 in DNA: TGTTCCAGCAGCGTAAACAGATGGGGGCCAACGGAGACCCAGTACTTC. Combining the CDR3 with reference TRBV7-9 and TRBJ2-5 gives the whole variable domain DTGVSQNPRHKITKRGQNVTFRCDPISEHNRLYWYRQTLGQGPEFLTYFQNEAQLEKSRLLSDRFSAERPKGSFSTLEIQRTEQGDSAMYLCSSSVNRWGPTETQYFGPGTRLLVL.

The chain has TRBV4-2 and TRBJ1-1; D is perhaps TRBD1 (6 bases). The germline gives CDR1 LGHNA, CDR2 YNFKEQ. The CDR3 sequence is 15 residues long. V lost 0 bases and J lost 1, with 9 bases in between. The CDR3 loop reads CASSQDGQPNTEAFF. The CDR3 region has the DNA TGTGCCAGCAGCCAAGATGGACAGCCGAACACTGAAGCTTTCTTT.

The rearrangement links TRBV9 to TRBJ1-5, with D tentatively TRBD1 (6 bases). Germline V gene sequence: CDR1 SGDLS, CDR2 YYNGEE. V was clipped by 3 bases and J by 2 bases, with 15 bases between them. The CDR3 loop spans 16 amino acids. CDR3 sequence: CASSASDSIGNQPQHF. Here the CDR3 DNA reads TGTGCCAGCAGCGCGTCGGACAGTATCGGCAATCAGCCCCAGCATTTT.

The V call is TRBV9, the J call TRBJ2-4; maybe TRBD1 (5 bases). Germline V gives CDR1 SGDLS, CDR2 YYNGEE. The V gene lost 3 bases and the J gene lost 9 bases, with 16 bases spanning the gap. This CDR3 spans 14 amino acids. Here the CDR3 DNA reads TGTGCCAGCAGCGCGAAGCCAGGACAAACCATTCAGTACTTC. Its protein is CASSAKPGQTIQYF.

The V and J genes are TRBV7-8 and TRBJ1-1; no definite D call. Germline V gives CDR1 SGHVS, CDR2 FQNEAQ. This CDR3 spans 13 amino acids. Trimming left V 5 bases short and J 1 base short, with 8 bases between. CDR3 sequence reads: CASSGRQNTEAFF. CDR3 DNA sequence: TGTGCCAGCAGCGGTAGACAGAACACTGAAGCTTTCTTT.